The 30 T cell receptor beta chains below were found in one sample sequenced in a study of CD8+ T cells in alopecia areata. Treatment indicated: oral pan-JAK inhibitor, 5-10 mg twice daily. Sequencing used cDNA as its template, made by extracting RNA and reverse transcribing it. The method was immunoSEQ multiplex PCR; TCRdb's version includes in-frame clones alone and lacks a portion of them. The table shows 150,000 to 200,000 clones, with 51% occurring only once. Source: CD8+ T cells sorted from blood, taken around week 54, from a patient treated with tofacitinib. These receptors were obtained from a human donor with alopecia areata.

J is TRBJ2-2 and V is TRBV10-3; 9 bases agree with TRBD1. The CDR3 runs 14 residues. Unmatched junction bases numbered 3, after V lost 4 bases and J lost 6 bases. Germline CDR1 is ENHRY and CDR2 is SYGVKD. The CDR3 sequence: CAISGGQGSGELFF. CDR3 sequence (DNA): TGTGCCATCAGTGGGGGACAGGGATCCGGGGAGCTGTTTTTT.

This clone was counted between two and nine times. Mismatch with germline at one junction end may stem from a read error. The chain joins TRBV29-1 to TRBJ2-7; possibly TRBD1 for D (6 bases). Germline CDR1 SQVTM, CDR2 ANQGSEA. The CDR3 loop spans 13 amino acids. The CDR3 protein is CSVEGTNSYEQYF. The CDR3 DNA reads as TGCAGCGTCGAAGGGACAAACTCCTACGAGCAGTACTTC.

CDR3 coding DNA: TGTGCCAACCTTAAAAGAAGAGCGGGACAGGTCTATGGCTACACCTTC. Translation: CANLKRRAGQVYGYTF. The chain has TRBV21-1 and TRBJ1-2; whether TRBD1, the table's D call, matches the DNA was not checked. TRBV21-1 is marked as a pseudogene. The CDR3 consists of 16 residues.

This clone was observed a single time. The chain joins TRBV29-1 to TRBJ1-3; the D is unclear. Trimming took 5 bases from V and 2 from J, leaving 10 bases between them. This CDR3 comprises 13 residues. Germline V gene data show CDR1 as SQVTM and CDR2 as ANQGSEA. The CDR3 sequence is CSVFWTAGNTIYF. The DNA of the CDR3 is TGCAGCGTTTTTTGGACCGCTGGAAACACCATATATTTT.

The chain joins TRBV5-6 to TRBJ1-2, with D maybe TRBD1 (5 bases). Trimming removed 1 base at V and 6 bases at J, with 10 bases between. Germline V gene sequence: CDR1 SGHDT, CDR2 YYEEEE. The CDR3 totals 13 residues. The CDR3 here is CASSLPRGHGYTF. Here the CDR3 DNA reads TGTGCCAGCAGCTTGCCAAGGGGTCATGGCTACACCTTC.

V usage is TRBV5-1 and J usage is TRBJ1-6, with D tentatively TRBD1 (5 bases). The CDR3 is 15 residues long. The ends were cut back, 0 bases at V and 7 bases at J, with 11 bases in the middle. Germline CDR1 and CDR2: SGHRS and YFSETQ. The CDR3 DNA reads TGCGCCAGCAGCTTGGGCAGGGTTTGGAATTCACCCCTCCACTTT. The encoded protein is CASSLGRVWNSPLHF.

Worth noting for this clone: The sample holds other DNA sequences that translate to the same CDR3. The CDR3 DNA sequence: TGTGCCTGGAGGGGGACGGGAATTGGCTACACCTTC. Protein: CAWRGTGIGYTF. The rearrangement joins TRBV30 to TRBJ1-2; maybe TRBD1 (5 bases). Germline loops: CDR1 GTSNPN, CDR2 SVGIG (reference sequence). The CDR3 contains 12 residues. Trimming stripped 3 bases from V and 7 bases from J, with 12 bases between. Together with reference TRBV30 and TRBJ1-2, the CDR3 gives the full variable domain: SQTIHQWPATLVQPVGSPLSLECTVEGTSNPNLYWYRQAAGRGLQLLFYSVGIGQISSEVPQNLSASRPQDRQFILSSKKLLLSDSGFYLCAWRGTGIGYTFGSGTRLTVV.

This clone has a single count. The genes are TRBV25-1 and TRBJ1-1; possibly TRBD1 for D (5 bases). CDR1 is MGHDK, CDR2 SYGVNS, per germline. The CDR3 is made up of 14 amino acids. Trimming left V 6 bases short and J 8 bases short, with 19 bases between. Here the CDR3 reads CASSLQGGTGEAFF. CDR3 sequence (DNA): TGTGCCAGCAGCCTCCAAGGCGGGACGGGGGAAGCTTTCTTT.

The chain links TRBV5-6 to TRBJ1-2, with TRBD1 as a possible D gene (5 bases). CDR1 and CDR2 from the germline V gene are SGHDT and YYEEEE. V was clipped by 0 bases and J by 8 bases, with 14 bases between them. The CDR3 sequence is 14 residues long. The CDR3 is CASSLGQGATGYTF. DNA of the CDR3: TGTGCCAGCAGCTTGGGGCAGGGCGCGACCGGCTACACCTTC.

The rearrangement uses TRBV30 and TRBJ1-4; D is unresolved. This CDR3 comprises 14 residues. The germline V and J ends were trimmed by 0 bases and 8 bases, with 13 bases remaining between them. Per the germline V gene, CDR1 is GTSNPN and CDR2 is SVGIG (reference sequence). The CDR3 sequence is CAWSVRGREEKLFF. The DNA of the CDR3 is TGTGCCTGGAGTGTACGAGGAAGGGAGGAAAAACTGTTTTTT.

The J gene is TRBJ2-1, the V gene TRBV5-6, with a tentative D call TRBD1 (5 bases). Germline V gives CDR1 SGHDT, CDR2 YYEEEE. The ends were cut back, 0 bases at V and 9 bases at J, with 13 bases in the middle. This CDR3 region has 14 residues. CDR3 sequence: CASSLAAAGFEQFF. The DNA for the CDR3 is TGTGCCAGCAGCTTGGCCGCCGCAGGGTTTGAGCAGTTCTTC.

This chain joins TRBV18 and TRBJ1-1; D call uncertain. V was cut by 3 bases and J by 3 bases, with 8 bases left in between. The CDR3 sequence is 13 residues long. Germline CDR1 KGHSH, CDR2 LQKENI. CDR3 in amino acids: CASSPRRDTEAFF. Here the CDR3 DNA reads TGTGCCAGCTCACCGAGAAGGGACACTGAAGCTTTCTTT.

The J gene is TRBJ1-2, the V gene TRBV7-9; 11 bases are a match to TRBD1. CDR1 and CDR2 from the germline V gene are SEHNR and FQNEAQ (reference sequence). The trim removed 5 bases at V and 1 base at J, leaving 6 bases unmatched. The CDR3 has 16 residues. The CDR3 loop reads CASSGLDRGLNYGYTF. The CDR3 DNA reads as TGTGCCAGCAGCGGATTGGACAGGGGGCTTAACTATGGCTACACCTTC.

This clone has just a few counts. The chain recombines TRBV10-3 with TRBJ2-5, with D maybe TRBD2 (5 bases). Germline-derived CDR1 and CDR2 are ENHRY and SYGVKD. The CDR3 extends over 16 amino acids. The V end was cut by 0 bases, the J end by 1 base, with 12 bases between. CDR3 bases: TGTGCCATCAGTGAGTCTCGGGAAGGGATCCAAGAGACCCAGTACTTC. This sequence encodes CAISESREGIQETQYF.

The CDR3 DNA reads as TGTGCCAGCAGTGTGTATGCCCAGCCCCAGCATTTT. Protein product: CASSVYAQPQHF. This chain joins TRBV2 and TRBJ1-5; D ambiguous. CDR1 SNHLY and CDR2 FYNNEI come from the germline V gene. The CDR3 totals 12 residues. Trimming removed 4 bases from V and 7 bases from J, with 8 bases in between.

The CDR3 region is CASSLAGGPEAFF. As DNA, the CDR3 is TGTGCCAGCAGTTTGGCAGGGGGCCCTGAAGCTTTCTTT. The chain employs TRBV27 and TRBJ1-1; 8 positions agree with TRBD1. Germline V CDR1 and CDR2: MNHEY, SMNVEV (reference sequence). This CDR3 is 13 amino acids long. Unmatched junction bases numbered 3, after V lost 3 bases and J lost 6 bases.

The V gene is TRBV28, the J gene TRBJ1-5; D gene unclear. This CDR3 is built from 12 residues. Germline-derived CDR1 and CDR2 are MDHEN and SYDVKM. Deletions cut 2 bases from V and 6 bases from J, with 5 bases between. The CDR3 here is CASSLDGQPQHF. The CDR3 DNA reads TGTGCCAGCAGTTTAGATGGTCAGCCCCAGCATTTT.

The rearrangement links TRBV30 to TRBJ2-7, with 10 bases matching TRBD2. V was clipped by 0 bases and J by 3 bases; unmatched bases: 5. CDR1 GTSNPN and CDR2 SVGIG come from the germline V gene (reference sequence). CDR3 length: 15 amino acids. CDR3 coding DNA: TGTGCCTGGAGTGTATCCCTAGCGGGGGTCTACGAGCAGTACTTC. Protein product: CAWSVSLAGVYEQYF.

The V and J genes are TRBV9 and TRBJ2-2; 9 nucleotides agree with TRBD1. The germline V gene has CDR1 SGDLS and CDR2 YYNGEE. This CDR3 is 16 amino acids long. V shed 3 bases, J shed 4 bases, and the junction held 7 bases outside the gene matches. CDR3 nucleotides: TGTGCCAGCAGCGCAAACAGGGGGCGCGGCACCGGGGAGCTGTTTTTT. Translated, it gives CASSANRGRGTGELFF.

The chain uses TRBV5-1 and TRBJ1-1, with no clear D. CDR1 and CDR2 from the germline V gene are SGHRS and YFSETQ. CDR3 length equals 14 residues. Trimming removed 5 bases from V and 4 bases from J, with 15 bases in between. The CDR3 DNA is TGCGCCAGCAGTTTAACTGTGGGCCCCACTGAAGCTTTCTTT. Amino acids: CASSLTVGPTEAFF.

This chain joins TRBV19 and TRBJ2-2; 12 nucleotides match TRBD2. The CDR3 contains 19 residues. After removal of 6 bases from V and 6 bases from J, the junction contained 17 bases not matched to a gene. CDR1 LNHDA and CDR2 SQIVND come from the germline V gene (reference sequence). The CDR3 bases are TGTGCCAGTAGGAAAACTAGCGGGGGGCCCCCCGTCCGCCCCGGGGAGCTGTTTTTT. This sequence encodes CASRKTSGGPPVRPGELFF.

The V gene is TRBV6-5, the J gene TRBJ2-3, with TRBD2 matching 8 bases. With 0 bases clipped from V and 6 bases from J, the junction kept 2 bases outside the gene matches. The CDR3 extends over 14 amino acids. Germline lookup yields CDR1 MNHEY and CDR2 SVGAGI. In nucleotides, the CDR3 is TGTGCCAGCAGTTACTCGATAGCGGGGGATACGCAGTATTTT. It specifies CASSYSIAGDTQYF.

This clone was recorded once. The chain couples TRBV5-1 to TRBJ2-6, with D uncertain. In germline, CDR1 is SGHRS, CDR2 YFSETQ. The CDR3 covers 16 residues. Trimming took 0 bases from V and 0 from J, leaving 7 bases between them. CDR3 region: CASSLEAVSGANVLTF. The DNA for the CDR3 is TGCGCCAGCAGCTTGGAGGCCGTCTCTGGGGCCAACGTCCTGACTTTC.

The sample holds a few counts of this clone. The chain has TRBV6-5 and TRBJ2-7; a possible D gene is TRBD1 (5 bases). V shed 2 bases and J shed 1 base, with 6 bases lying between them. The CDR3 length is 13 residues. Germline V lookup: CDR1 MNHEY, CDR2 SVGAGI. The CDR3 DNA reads TGTGCCAGCAGTTACCAGGGATCCTACGAGCAGTACTTC. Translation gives CASSYQGSYEQYF.

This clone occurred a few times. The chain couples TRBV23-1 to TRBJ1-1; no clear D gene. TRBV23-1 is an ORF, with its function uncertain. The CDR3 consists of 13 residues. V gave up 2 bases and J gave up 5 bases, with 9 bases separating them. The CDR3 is CASSQGLETEAFF. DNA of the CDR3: TGCGCCAGCAGTCAAGGCCTGGAGACTGAAGCTTTCTTT.

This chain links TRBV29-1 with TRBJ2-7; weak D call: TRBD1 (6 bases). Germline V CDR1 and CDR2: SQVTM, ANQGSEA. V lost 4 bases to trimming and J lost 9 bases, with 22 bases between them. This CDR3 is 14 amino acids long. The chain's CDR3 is CSVGGTGPSTGQYF. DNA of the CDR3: TGCAGCGTTGGGGGAACAGGGCCGTCTACGGGGCAGTACTTC.

CDR3 loop: CASSAGRGSYNEQFF. The CDR3 DNA sequence: TGCGCCAGCAGCGCCGGGAGGGGGTCCTACAATGAGCAGTTCTTC. This rearrangement joins TRBV5-1 to TRBJ2-1, with 8 bases matching TRBD2. This CDR3 region has 15 residues. CDR1 SGHRS and CDR2 YFSETQ come from the germline V gene. V shed 4 bases and J 1 base; nucleotides not matched to a gene: 4.

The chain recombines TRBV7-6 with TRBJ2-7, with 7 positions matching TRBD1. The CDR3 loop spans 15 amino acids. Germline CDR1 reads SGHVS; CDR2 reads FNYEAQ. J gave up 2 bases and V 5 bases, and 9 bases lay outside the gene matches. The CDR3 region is CASSIDPGQAYEQYF. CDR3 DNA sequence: TGTGCCAGCAGCATAGACCCTGGACAGGCCTACGAGCAGTACTTC.

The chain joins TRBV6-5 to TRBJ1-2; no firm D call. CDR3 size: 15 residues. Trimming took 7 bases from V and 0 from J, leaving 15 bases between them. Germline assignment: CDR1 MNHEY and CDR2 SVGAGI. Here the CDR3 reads CASTSSGWANYGYTF. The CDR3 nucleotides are TGTGCCAGCACCTCAAGCGGGTGGGCTAACTATGGCTACACCTTC.

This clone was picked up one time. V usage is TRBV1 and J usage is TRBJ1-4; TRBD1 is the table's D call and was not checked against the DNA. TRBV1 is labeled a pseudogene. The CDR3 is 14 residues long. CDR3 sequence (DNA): TGCACCAGCAGCCCACAGGGGATGTGCGAAAAACTGTTTTTT. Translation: CTSSPQGMCEKLFF.